This TCR beta chain is drawn from a study of graft-versus-host responses after intestinal transplantation (dated by TCRdb to the early 2020s). In terms of the full investigation: Recipients received multivisceral, liver-intestinal, or isolated intestinal transplants. Every recipient was given anti-thymocyte globulin induction, followed by 3 to 4 years of maintenance tacrolimus and steroids. After intestinal transplantation, graft-versus-host and host-versus-graft alloreactive T cell clones were followed in the graft, circulation and bone marrow using bulk TCR-beta CDR3 sequencing. To identify alloreactive clones, pre-transplant mixed lymphocyte reaction products were sequenced and then compared with unstimulated pre-transplant donor and recipient T cells. Of the roughly 25 intestinal transplant recipients enrolled in the cohort, one of whom was a retransplant, a few patients without pretransplant specimens were excluded. Donor T cell macrochimerism was defined as a peak of at least 4% donor T cells among recipient peripheral blood mononuclear cells. Rather than being sequenced by the commercial service, samples from a few later patients were sequenced in-house on an Illumina MiSeq and processed with MiXCR.

The time point label of this sample denotes: cells obtained before transplantation from donor or recipient. CD3+CD4+ and CD3+CD8+ populations were FACS-sorted from unstimulated pre-transplant donor and recipient cells taken from spleen or lymph nodes. As regards this clone: No cognate antigen has been identified for it. Base qualities are not recorded, but no much larger clone differs from it by a single base.

Paper-wide results and their limitations: Patients with donor T cell macrochimerism had high GvH to HvG T cell clonal ratios in their allografts. The relatively low number and heterogeneity of intestinal transplant patients limited the conclusions. Early after transplant, declines in HvG clones were associated with peak levels of circulating GvH clones. GvH clones were detected in recipient bone marrow, and some of these GvH clones were observed earlier in ileal mucosa or blood, consistent with an intestinal mucosal origin.

The library was built by means of the immunoSEQ multiplex PCR assay. For most patients, genomic DNA was isolated with the Qiagen DNeasy Blood and Tissue Kit and sent frozen to Adaptive Biotechnologies for TCR sequencing. For most patients, high-throughput TCR-beta CDR3 sequencing of genomic DNA was performed by Adaptive Biotechnologies. In the source study's methods: Adaptive's ImmunoSEQ software supplied the TCR sequencing data for 15 to 20 patients, while MiXCR and VDJtools were used to process a few other patients. To correct CD4 versus CD8 sorting errors, any sequence found in both subsets at a frequency ratio below 5:1 was removed. Because the origin of CDR3 nucleotide sequences shared between donor and recipient could not be assigned, those sequences were removed. At least 2-fold expansion over unstimulated cells and a minimum CFSE-low frequency of 0.002% (template counts) or 0.001% (read counts) were required for clones to be classified as alloreactive. Clones were considered mappable if detected in sequenced pre-transplant spleen, lymph node, or MLR CFSE-low populations of the donor or recipient. Cumulative frequency of alloreactive clones was calculated as a percentage of all sequences weighted by copy number. In its TCRdb copy, this immuneACCESS table keeps in-frame sequences only and misses some clones. Where compared with another copy, unresolved V genes explain less than half of these, and the others have no known cause. From that table come the V and J calls and clone size; the DNA was used to work out D and trimming. The sample table shows under 140,000 clones, and 93% are seen once. Around 0.55% of the sample is taken by the ten largest.

The germline V gene gives CDR1 as SGDLS and CDR2 as YYNGEE. At the junction V is shortened by 3 bases and J by 6 bases; bases outside the gene matches: 1. The CDR3, cysteine through phenylalanine, is 13 amino acids long. Left in the record is the CDR3 DNA by itself, 39 bases read in frame from the first base. Here the chain combines TRBV9 and TRBJ2-3; the junction holds 10 bases that match TRBD2. The clonotype originates from a human donor who received an intestinal transplant. The input for sequencing was unstimulated CD8+ T cells sorted from spleen or lymph node cells, taken before intestinal transplant. The DNA sequence is TGTGCCAGCAGCGGACTAGCGGGTGATACGCAGTATTTT. Its amino acids are CASSGLAGDTQYF.